This is a list of T cell receptor beta chains from one sample in a study of T cells in localized non-small cell lung cancer. This table comes from immunoSEQ multiplex PCR, and its TCRdb copy is limited to in-frame clones, with some not included. The table shows about 130,000 clones, with more than 70% occurring only once. This specimen was peripheral blood, taken before any cancer treatment. These receptors all come from a female donor older than 55 with stage I lung adenocarcinoma. Both conserved end residues are part of each CDR3. D genes are given only for firm matches. The size field is filled for only some rows; it gives once, few, many or a size class.

j_gene	d_gene	v_gene	abundance	CDR3nt	CDR3aa
TRBJ1-1	-	TRBV18	-	TGTGCCAGCTCAACCCGGGGCGGGACGAACACTGAAGCTTTCTTT	CASSTRGGTNTEAFF
TRBJ2-3	TRBD2	TRBV4-1	-	TGCGCCAGCAAAAAGACTAGCCCTAGCACAGATACGCAGTATTTT	CASKKTSPSTDTQYF
TRBJ2-3	TRBD2	TRBV5-1	-	TGCGCCAGCAGCCGACTAGCGGGAGATACGCAGTATTTT	CASSRLAGDTQYF
TRBJ1-6	-	TRBV5-1	-	TGCGCCAGCAGCACGAATCGCGGCAGGGATAATTCACCCCTCCACTTT	CASSTNRGRDNSPLHF
TRBJ2-3	-	TRBV7-3	-	TGTGCCAGCAGCCGTACTAGTCCCCCAGATACGCAGTATTTT	CASSRTSPPDTQYF
TRBJ2-1	TRBD1	TRBV2	-	TGTGCCAGCAGGGACCTAGGACAGGTACTTGAGCAGTTCTTC	CASRDLGQVLEQFF
TRBJ2-3	-	TRBV7-3	-	TGTGCCAGCAGACACTCAGCGGAAAGCACAGATACGCAGTATTTT	CASRHSAESTDTQYF
TRBJ2-1	-	TRBV14	-	TGTGCCAGCAGCCAAGAATGGGGAAATGAGCAGTTCTTC	CASSQEWGNEQFF
TRBJ1-1	-	TRBV5-5	-	TGTGCCAGCAGCTTGGGGACAAAGAACACTGAAGCTTTCTTT	CASSLGTKNTEAFF
TRBJ1-2	TRBD1	TRBV10-2	-	TGCGCCAGCAGCGGACAGGGAGCTAACTATGGCTACACCTTC	CASSGQGANYGYTF
TRBJ2-7	TRBD2	TRBV4-1	-	TGCGCCAGCAGCCATCCGCGGGGGACTACCGAGCAGTACTTC	CASSHPRGTTEQYF
TRBJ2-7	-	TRBV7-9	-	TGTGCCAGCAGCTTAGAAGGTTTCGAGCAGTACTTC	CASSLEGFEQYF
TRBJ2-2	TRBD1	TRBV6-1	-	TGTGCCAGCAGTGAATTGGTGACAGGGGTCGGGGAGCTGTTTTTT	CASSELVTGVGELFF
TRBJ1-3	TRBD1	TRBV29-1	-	TGCAGCGTTGAGGCAACAGGGGGCGACACCATATATTTT	CSVEATGGDTIYF
TRBJ2-5	-	TRBV9	-	TGTGCCAGCACCAGGCGTCCGGGATTCCAAGAGACCCAGTACTTC	CASTRRPGFQETQYF
TRBJ2-7	-	TRBV9	-	TGTGCCAGCAGCGGATCAGCCGGAGGGTACGAGCAGTACTTC	CASSGSAGGYEQYF
TRBJ2-7	-	TRBV6-5	-	TGTGCCAGCAGTTACTCGGCAGTTAGATACGAGCAGTACTTC	CASSYSAVRYEQYF
TRBJ1-5	-	TRBV4-1	-	TGCGCCAGCAGCCAAGCGAGGGGGGCGCGGGGCAATCAGCCCCAGCATTTT	CASSQARGARGNQPQHF
TRBJ1-1	TRBD1	TRBV2	once	TGTGCCAGCAGTGATCCGACAGGGGGCTCCAAACGCACTGAAGCTTTCTTT	CASSDPTGGSKRTEAFF
TRBJ2-1	-	TRBV11-2	-	TGTGCCAGCAGCCCTAAGTATGAGCAGTTCTTC	CASSPKYEQFF
TRBJ2-5	TRBD1	TRBV19	-	TGTGCCAGTAGTACCTACGGGACAGGGGGGGAGACCCAGTACTTC	CASSTYGTGGETQYF
TRBJ2-5	TRBD2	TRBV11-1	once	TGTGCCAGCAGCTCCAGGACTAGCGGGAGGTCGGAGACCCAGTACTTC	CASSSRTSGRSETQYF
TRBJ1-1	TRBD1	TRBV5-1	few	TGCGCCAGCAGCTTGGAGACAGGGTCTGCTGAAGCTTTCTTT	CASSLETGSAEAFF
TRBJ2-2	TRBD1	TRBV6-6	-	TGTGCCAGCAGGAAGACAGGGGGCACCGGGGAGCTGTTTTTT	CASRKTGGTGELFF
TRBJ1-2	TRBD1	TRBV5-4	-	TGTGCCAGCAGCACCATGACAGGGATGGATGGCTACACCTTC	CASSTMTGMDGYTF
TRBJ1-4	-	TRBV4-2	-	TGTGCCAGCAGCCAAGATTCAGGCGGTGAAAAACTGTTTTTT	CASSQDSGGEKLFF
TRBJ1-2	-	TRBV5-6	-	TGTGCCAGCAGCCGGAGGATCGGCTATGGCTACACCTTC	CASSRRIGYGYTF
TRBJ1-4	-	TRBV4-2	once	TGTGCCAGCAGCCCCGTTGGGGGGAAACTGTTTTTT	CASSPVGGKLFF
TRBJ2-5	TRBD2	TRBV13	-	TGTGCCAGTGCGACTAGCGGGAGTGGGGAGACCCAGTACTTC	CASATSGSGETQYF
TRBJ2-3	TRBD1	TRBV27	-	TGTGCCAGCAGTAACGGACAGGATCTAGATACGCAGTATTTT	CASSNGQDLDTQYF
TRBJ1-5	TRBD1	TRBV6-1	-	TGTGCCTCTCGGGGGACAGAGTGGGTCAATCAGCCCCAGCATTTT	CASRGTEWVNQPQHF
TRBJ2-2	-	TRBV2	once	TGTGCCAGCAGTGGTTTGGGGGCGAACACCGGGGAGCTGTTTTTT	CASSGLGANTGELFF
TRBJ2-6	-	TRBV4-1	-	TGCGCCAGCAGCCAAGACAGGGTGGCAGGGGCCAACGTCCTGACTTTC	CASSQDRVAGANVLTF
TRBJ2-7	-	TRBV29-1	-	TGCAGCGTTGGGACAGCCTACGAGCAGTACTTC	CSVGTAYEQYF
TRBJ1-4	TRBD1	TRBV28	-	TGTGCCAGCAGTTTAACCGGGACAGGGGTGGAAAAACTGTTTTTT	CASSLTGTGVEKLFF
TRBJ1-1	TRBD1	TRBV19	-	TGTGCCAGTAGCGGGACAGGGTGGACTGAAGCTTTCTTT	CASSGTGWTEAFF
TRBJ2-2	-	TRBV2	-	TGTGCCTCCCGGCCTTTTTTCACCGGGGAGCTGTTTTTT	CASRPFFTGELFF
TRBJ2-7	-	TRBV19	-	TGTGCCAGTAGTATCTCCCGCAGCCAGAGCTCCTACGAGCAGTACTTC	CASSISRSQSSYEQYF
TRBJ1-1	-	TRBV6-5	-	TGTGCCAGCAGTTACCGATCCGTAGGGCCGAGCACTGAAGCTTTCTTT	CASSYRSVGPSTEAFF
TRBJ2-4	-	TRBV7-8	-	TGTGCCAGCAGCTTTCAGGGTGGGGGGATAGCCAAAAACATTCAGTACTTC	CASSFQGGGIAKNIQYF
TRBJ1-1	TRBD1	TRBV11-3	-	TGTGCCAGCAGCACAGGGGGCTTGGATACTGAAGCTTTCTTT	CASSTGGLDTEAFF
TRBJ1-2	-	TRBV6-1	-	TGTGCCAGCAGTGAGTCGGGTCCACCAGGTGGCTACACCTTC	CASSESGPPGGYTF
TRBJ1-1	TRBD1	TRBV2	few	TGTGCCAGCAGTGAGCCGGGACAGATGAACACTGAAGCTTTCTTT	CASSEPGQMNTEAFF
TRBJ1-5	TRBD1	TRBV2	-	TGTGCCTCCTCAAACCCCGACAGGGGCCCTCAGCCCCAGCATTTT	CASSNPDRGPQPQHF
TRBJ1-1	TRBD1	TRBV25-1	-	TGTGCCAGCAGTGAAGGGTTGGAGGGGGCGAACACTGAAGCTTTCTTT	CASSEGLEGANTEAFF
TRBJ2-2	-	TRBV28	-	TGTGCCAGCAACGGTGCGAACACCGGGGAGCTGTTTTTT	CASNGANTGELFF
TRBJ2-3	-	TRBV5-4	-	TGTGCCAGCAGCTTTGGAGACTCGGGATTGGATACGCAGTATTTT	CASSFGDSGLDTQYF
TRBJ2-7	TRBD1	TRBV5-6	-	TGTGCCAGCAGTAGAGGACAGGGCCGCCAATACGAGCAGTACTTC	CASSRGQGRQYEQYF
TRBJ2-5	-	TRBV14	-	TGTGCCAGCCCCCCAGCTAGGGCCGCCCAGTACTTC	CASPPARAAQYF
TRBJ1-3	-	TRBV9	few	TGTGCCAGCAGCGTACGAGCACAGCAGAGCTCTGGAAACACCATATATTTT	CASSVRAQQSSGNTIYF
TRBJ2-7	-	TRBV5-6	-	TGTGCCAGCAGCTCTTCAGCAGGACTACACTACGAGCAGTACTTC	CASSSSAGLHYEQYF
TRBJ1-5	TRBD1	TRBV5-8	-	TGTGCCAGCAGCACTGAGGACAGGGGCAATCAGCCCCAGCATTTT	CASSTEDRGNQPQHF
TRBJ1-2	-	TRBV19	-	TGTGCCAGTAGGACAATAGGGTATGGTGGCTACACCTTC	CASRTIGYGGYTF
TRBJ1-4	TRBD1	TRBV15	-	TGTGCCACCAGCAGAGATGACAGGGCGGGGGAAAAACTGTTTTTT	CATSRDDRAGEKLFF
TRBJ2-4	-	TRBV27	-	TGTGCCAGCAGGGGAGTGCTAGCCAAAAACATTCAGTACTTC	CASRGVLAKNIQYF
TRBJ2-7	-	TRBV29-1	-	TGCAGCGTTGAGTACGGGACACGGGGATCCTACGAGCAGTACTTC	CSVEYGTRGSYEQYF
TRBJ2-3	TRBD2	TRBV30	-	TGTGCCAGAGGGACTAGCGGGGGCACAGATACGCAGTATTTT	CARGTSGGTDTQYF